This T cell receptor (beta chain) was retrieved from a study of response to subunit inactivated influenza vaccine. General study points: Each seasonal influenza vaccination recruits few new T cells, the authors suggested.

A word on this clonotype: The antigen is unknown.

Via MiXCR, TCRdb re-called the RT-PCR reads, giving one row per CDR3 protein. The sample has about 570,000 distinct CDR3 sequences, over 9% seen once. Per germline, CDR1 MNHNS and CDR2 SASEGT. The junction had 9 bases not matched to a gene; V was cut back by 5 bases and J by 7 bases. This CDR3 is built from 14 residues. The same data also went into a second study, on T cells expressing NK-cell markers. From that study: UMIs accompanied the 5'RACE template switching by which TCR beta cDNA was made. For four donors, these clonotypes were likewise the leading ones in the CD3+CD56-NKG2C+ fraction.

Material: PBMCs from blood, obtained on the day of vaccination. This TCR was recovered from a man aged 45-65 years who received an inactivated influenza vaccine. The chain employs TRBV6-1 and TRBJ2-7; 9 bases align to TRBD1. The CDR3 nucleotides read TGTGCCAGCAGTATAGGACAGGGGATGGATGAGCAGTACTTC. Protein sequence: CASSIGQGMDEQYF.